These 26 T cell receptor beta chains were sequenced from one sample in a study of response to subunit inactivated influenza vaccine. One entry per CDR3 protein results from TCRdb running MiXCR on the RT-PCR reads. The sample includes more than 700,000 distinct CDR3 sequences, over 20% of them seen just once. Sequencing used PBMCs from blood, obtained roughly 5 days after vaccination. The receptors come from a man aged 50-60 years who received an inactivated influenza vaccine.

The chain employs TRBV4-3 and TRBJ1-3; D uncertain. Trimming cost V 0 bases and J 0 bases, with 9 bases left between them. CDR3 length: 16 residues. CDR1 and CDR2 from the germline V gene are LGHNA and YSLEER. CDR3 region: CASSQEWVSSGNTIYF. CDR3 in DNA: TGCGCCAGCAGCCAAGAATGGGTCTCCTCTGGAAACACCATATATTTT.

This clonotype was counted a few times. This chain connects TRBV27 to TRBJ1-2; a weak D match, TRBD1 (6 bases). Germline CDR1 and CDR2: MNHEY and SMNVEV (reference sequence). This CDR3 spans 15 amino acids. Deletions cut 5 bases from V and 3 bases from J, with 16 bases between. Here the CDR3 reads CASSPGLGGDYGYTF. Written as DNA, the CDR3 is TGTGCCAGCAGTCCGGGGTTGGGGGGCGACTATGGCTACACCTTC.

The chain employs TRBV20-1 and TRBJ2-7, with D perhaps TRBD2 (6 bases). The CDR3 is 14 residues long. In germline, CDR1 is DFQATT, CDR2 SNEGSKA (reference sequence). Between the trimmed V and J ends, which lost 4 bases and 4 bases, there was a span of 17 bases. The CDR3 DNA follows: TGCAGTGCTAAAGCCGGGACTTTGGGGTACGAGCAGTACTTC. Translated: CSAKAGTLGYEQYF.

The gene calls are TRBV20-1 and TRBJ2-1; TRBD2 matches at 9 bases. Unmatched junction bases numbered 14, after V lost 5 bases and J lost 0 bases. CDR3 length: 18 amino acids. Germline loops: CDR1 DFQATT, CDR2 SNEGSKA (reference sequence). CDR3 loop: CSAAPGAGGSSSYNEQFF. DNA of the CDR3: TGCAGTGCTGCTCCGGGAGCGGGGGGTTCGAGCTCCTACAATGAGCAGTTCTTC.

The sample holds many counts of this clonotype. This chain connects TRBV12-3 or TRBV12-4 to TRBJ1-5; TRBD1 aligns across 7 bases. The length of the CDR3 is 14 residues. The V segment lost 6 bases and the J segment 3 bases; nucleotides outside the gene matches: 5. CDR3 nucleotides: TGTGCCAGCAGCCAGGGACAGCCCAATCAGCCCCAGCATTTT. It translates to CASSQGQPNQPQHF.

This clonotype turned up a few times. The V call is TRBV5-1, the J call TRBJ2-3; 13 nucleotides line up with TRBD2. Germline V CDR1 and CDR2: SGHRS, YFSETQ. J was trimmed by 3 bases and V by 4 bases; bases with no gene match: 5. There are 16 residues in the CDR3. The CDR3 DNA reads TGCGCCAGCAGCCAAGGACTAGCGGGGGAGACAGATACGCAGTATTTT. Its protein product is CASSQGLAGETDTQYF.

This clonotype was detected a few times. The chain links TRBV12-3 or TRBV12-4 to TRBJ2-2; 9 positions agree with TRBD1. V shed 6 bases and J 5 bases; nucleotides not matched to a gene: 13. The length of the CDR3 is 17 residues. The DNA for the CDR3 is TGTGCCAGCAGAAAAGGCCGGGACAGGGTGGGAACCGGGGAGCTGTTTTTT. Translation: CASRKGRDRVGTGELFF.

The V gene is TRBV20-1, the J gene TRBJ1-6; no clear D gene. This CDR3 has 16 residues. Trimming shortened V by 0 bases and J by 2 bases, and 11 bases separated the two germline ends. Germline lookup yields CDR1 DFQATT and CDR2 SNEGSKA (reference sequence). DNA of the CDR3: TGCAGTGCTAGAGATAACCAGACACCCTATAATTCACCCCTCCACTTT. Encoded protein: CSARDNQTPYNSPLHF.

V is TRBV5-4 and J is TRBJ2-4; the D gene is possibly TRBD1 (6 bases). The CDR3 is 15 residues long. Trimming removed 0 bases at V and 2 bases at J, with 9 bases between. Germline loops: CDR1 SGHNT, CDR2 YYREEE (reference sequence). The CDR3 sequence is CASSLDRVSKNIQYF. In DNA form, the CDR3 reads TGTGCCAGCAGCTTGGACAGGGTTTCCAAAAACATTCAGTACTTC.

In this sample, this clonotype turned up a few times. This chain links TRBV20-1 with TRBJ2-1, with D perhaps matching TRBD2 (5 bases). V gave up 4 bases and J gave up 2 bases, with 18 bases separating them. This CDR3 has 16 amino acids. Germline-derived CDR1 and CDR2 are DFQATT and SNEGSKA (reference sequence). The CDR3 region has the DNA TGCAGTGCTACGTCGACATCTAGTAGCGCCTACAATGAGCAGTTCTTC. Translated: CSATSTSSSAYNEQFF.

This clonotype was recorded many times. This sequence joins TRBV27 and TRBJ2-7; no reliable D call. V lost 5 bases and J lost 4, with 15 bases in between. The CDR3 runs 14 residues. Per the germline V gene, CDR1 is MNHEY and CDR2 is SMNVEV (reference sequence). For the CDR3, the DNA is TGTGCCAGCAGTCCAATACCGGACCGATACGAGCAGTACTTC. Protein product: CASSPIPDRYEQYF.

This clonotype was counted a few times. CDR3 nucleotides: TGTGCCAGCAGGGGACTGTACACAGATACGCAGTATTTT. It encodes CASRGLYTDTQYF. This chain uses TRBV7-8 with TRBJ2-3; D might be TRBD2 (6 bases). The ends were cut back, 6 bases at V and 2 bases at J, with 9 bases in the middle. This CDR3 is built from 13 residues. Germline CDR1 and CDR2: SGHVS and FQNEAQ.

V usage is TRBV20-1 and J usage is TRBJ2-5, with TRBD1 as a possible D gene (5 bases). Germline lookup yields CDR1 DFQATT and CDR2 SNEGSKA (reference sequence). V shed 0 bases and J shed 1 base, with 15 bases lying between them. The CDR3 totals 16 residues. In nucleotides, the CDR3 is TGCAGTGCTAGAGATTGGATGCGAGACAGCCAAGAGACCCAGTACTTC. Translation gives CSARDWMRDSQETQYF.

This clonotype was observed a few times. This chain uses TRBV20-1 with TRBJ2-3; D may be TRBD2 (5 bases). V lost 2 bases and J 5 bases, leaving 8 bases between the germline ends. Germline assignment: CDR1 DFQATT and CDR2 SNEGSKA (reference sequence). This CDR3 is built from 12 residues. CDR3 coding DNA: TGCAGTGCTAGATTTAGCGTAGATACGCAGTATTTT. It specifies CSARFSVDTQYF.

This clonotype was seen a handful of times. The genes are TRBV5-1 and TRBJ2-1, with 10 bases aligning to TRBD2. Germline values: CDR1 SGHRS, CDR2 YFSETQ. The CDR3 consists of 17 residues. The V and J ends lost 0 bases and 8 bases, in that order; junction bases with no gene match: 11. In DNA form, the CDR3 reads TGCGCCAGCAGCTTGGCCTTCAGCGGGGGGGCCGGCGATGAGCAGTTCTTC. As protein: CASSLAFSGGAGDEQFF.

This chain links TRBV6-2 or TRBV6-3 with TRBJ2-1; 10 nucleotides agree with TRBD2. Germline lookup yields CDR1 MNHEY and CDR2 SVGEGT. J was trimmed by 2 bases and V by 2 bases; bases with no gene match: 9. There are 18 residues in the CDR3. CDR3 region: CASSYPSSGRHTYNEQFF. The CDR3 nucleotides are TGTGCCAGCAGTTACCCTAGTAGCGGGAGGCATACCTACAATGAGCAGTTCTTC.

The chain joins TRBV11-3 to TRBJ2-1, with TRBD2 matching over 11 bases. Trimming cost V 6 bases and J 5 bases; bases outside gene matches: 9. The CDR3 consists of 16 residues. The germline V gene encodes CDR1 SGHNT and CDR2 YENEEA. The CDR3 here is CASRPTGTSGDNEQFF. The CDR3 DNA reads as TGTGCCAGCAGACCGACCGGGACTAGCGGAGACAATGAGCAGTTCTTC.

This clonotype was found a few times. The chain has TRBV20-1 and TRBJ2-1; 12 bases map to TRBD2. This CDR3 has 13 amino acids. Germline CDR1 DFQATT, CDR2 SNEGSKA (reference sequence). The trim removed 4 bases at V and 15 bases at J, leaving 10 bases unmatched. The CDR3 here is CSATLAGGPMGFF. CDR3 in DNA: TGCAGTGCTACTCTAGCGGGAGGGCCTATGGGGTTCTTC.

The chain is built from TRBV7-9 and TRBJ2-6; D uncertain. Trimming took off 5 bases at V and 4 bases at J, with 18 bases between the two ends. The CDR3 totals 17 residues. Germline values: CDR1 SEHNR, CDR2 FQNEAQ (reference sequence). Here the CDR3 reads CASSLSGTAPGANVLTF. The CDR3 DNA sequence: TGTGCCAGCAGCCTCTCGGGTACAGCACCCGGGGCCAACGTCCTGACTTTC.

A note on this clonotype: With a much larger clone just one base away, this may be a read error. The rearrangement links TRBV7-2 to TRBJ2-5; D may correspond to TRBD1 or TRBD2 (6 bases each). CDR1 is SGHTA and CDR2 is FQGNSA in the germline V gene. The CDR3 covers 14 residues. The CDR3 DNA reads TGTGCCAGCAGCTTAGCGCCCGGGGGCGGGACCCAGTGCTTC. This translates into CASSLAPGGGTQCF.

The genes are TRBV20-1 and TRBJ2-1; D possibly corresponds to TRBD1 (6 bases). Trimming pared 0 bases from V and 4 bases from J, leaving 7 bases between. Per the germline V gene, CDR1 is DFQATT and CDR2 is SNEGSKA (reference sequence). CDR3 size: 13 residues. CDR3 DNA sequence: TGCAGTGCTAGAGAGAGGGGGTACAATGAGCAGTTCTTC. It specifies CSARERGYNEQFF.

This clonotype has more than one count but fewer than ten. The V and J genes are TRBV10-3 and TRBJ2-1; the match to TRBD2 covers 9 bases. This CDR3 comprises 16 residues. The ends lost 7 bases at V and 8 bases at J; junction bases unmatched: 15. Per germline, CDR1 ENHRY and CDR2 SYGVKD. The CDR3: CAINSLAGTHVDEQFF. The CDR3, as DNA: TGTGCCATCAACAGTCTAGCGGGAACTCACGTGGATGAGCAGTTCTTC.

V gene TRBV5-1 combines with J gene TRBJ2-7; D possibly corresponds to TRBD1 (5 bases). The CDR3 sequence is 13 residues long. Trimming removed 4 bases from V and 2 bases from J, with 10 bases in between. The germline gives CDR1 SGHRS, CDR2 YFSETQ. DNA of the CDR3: TGCGCCAGCAGCGTCGACAGTACCTACGAGCAGTACTTC. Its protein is CASSVDSTYEQYF.

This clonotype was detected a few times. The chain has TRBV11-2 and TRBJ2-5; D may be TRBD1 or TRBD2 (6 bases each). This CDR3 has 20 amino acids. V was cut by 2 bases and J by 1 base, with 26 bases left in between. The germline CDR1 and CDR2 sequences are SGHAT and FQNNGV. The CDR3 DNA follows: TGTGCCAGCAGCTTAATTTTGGGGGGTTCGGGACACCCCCTCCAAGAGACCCAGTACTTC. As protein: CASSLILGGSGHPLQETQYF.

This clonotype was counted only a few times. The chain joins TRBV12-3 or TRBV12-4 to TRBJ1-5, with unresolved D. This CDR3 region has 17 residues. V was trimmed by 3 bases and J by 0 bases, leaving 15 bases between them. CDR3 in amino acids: CASSLVARQYSNQPQHF. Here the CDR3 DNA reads TGTGCCAGCAGTTTGGTTGCTCGCCAATATAGCAATCAGCCCCAGCATTTT.

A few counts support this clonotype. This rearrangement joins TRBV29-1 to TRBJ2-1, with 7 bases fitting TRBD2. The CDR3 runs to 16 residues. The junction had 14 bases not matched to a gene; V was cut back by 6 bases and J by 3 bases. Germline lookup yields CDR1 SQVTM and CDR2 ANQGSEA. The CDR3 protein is CSVPPGGGVHYNEQFF. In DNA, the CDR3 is TGCAGCGTCCCCCCTGGGGGGGGGGTGCACTACAATGAGCAGTTCTTC.